The following is a T cell receptor (beta chain) sequence with its context. This specimen comes from a study of metastatic and nonmetastatic thyroid tumors. No patient received treatment before thyroid surgery. Study processing details: Clinicopathological groups differed in CDR3, with these differences serving to build a distant-metastasis classifier for papillary thyroid cancer. From the PCR reads, TCRdb re-called clones with MiXCR. The V and J calls shown here were made by TCRdb, not taken from the authors' results. The sample consists of roughly 70,000 clones, roughly 18% of them appearing once. Germline assignment: CDR1 SQVTM and CDR2 ANQGSEA. J lost 7 bases, V lost 7 bases, and 8 bases had no gene match. This CDR3 has 12 amino acids.

Sequenced: blood. This clonotype originated in a female donor with papillary thyroid cancer or a benign thyroid nodule (not recorded which). Some clones in this sample may be carry-over from other donors' samples. V and J are TRBV29-1 and TRBJ2-3; 7 bases are a match to TRBD2. The CDR3 reads CSAQSGGYTQYF. The DNA of the CDR3 is TGCAGCGCCCAGTCGGGAGGATATACGCAGTATTTT.